The 4 T cell receptor beta chains given below trace back to one sample, sequenced in a study of cytomegalovirus exposure and HLA in healthy donors. 13 Jbeta primers and 60 Vbeta primers were used for the PCR. TCRdb's copy holds only in-frame clones and misses some; the assay was immunoSEQ multiplex PCR. Listed are about 48,000 clones; 2.1% falls within the top ten. Sequencing used PBMCs. Receptors originate from a woman aged 40 to 50 in good health and CMV-seronegative.

This chain connects TRBV5-6 to TRBJ1-1; TRBD1 might be the D (5 bases). Trimming took 2 bases from V and 11 from J, leaving 22 bases between them. The length of the CDR3 is 15 residues. CDR1 is SGHDT and CDR2 is YYEEEE in the germline V gene. The CDR3 DNA follows: TGTGCCAGCAGCTTAGGGTGGAGGGAGGGGTCTCTCGCTTTCTTT. This sequence encodes CASSLGWREGSLAFF.

This CDR3 reads CASSYSTAGGEEQYF. The CDR3 DNA sequence: TGTGCCAGCAGTTACTCGACGGCAGGGGGAGAAGAGCAGTACTTC. The chain recombines TRBV6-6 with TRBJ2-7, with 7 nucleotides matching TRBD1. V gave up 0 bases and J gave up 7 bases; unmatched junction bases: 9. Germline V gene data show CDR1 as MNHNY and CDR2 as SVGAGI (reference sequence). This CDR3 is 15 amino acids long.

The chain couples TRBV25-1 to TRBJ1-3, with TRBD1 as a possible D gene (6 bases). The V end was cut by 5 bases, the J end by 4 bases, with 15 bases between. The germline gives CDR1 MGHDK, CDR2 SYGVNS. This CDR3 has 15 residues. CDR3 nucleotide sequence: TGTGCCAGCAGTCTAGCGGGGGCGGGCGGAAACACCATATATTTT. Translation gives CASSLAGAGGNTIYF.

The chain links TRBV9 to TRBJ2-2; a possible D gene is TRBD1 (5 bases). V was shortened by 6 bases and J by 1 base, with 10 bases between the two germline ends. The CDR3 has 14 amino acids. CDR1 is SGDLS, CDR2 YYNGEE, per germline. CDR3 nucleotide sequence: TGTGCCAGCAACTTGCAGGGGAACACCGGGGAGCTGTTTTTT. This sequence encodes CASNLQGNTGELFF.